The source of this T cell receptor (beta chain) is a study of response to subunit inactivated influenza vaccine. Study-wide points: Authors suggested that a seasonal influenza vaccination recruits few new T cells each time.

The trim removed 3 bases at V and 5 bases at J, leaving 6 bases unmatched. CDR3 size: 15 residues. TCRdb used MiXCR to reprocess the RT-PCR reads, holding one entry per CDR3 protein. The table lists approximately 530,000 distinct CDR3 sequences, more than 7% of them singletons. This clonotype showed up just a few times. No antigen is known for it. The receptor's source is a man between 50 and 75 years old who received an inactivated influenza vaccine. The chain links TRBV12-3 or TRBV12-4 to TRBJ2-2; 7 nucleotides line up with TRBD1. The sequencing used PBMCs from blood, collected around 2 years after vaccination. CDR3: CASSFWTGITGELFF. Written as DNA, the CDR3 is TGTGCCAGCAGTTTTTGGACAGGCATTACCGGGGAGCTGTTTTTT.